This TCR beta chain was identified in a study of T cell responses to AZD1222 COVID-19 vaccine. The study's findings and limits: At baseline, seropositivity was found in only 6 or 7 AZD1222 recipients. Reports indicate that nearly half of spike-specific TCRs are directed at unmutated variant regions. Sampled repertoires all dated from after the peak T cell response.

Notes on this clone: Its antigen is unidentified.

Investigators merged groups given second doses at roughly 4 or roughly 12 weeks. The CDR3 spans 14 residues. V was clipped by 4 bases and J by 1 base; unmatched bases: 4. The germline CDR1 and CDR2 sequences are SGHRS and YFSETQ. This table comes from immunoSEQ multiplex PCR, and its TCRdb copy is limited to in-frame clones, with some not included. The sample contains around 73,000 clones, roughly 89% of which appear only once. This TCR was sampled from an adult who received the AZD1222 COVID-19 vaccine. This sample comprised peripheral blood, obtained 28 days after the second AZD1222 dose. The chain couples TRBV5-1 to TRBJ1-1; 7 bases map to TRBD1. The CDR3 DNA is TGCGCCAGCAGCGGACAGGAAAGGAACACTGAAGCTTTCTTT. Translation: CASSGQERNTEAFF. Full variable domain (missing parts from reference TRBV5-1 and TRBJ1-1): KAGVTQTPRYLIKTRGQQVTLSCSPISGHRSVSWYQQTPGQGLQFLFEYFSETQRNKGNFPGRFSGRQFSNSRSEMNVSTLELGDSALYLCASSGQERNTEAFFGQGTRLTVV.